The entry that follows covers one TCR beta chain sequence. Generated by immunoSEQ multiplex PCR, the TCRdb table keeps only in-frame clones and is missing some. The sample records about 25,000 clones, approximately 93% being singletons. These data come from a study of graft-versus-host responses after intestinal transplantation. The ends were cut back, 0 bases at V and 6 bases at J, with 7 bases in the middle. The length of the CDR3 is 12 residues. Per germline, CDR1 SGHRS and CDR2 YFSETQ. The rearrangement links TRBV5-1 to TRBJ2-7; D unresolved. The sample here was PBMCs, taken 18 days after transplant. The source of this sequence is a human patient who received an intestinal transplant, so some T cells may come from the graft donor. CDR3 sequence reads: CASSLDWGEQYF. CDR3 DNA: TGCGCCAGCAGCTTGGATTGGGGCGAGCAGTACTTC.